The 22 T cell receptor beta chains below all came from one sample that was sequenced in a study of shared clonotypes between healthy human individuals (dated by TCRdb to the early 2020s). CD8 naive samples consisted of CD45RO-negative cells that were positively selected for CCR7, yielding a CD45RA+CCR7+ population without TemRA cells. The method was the immunoSEQ multiplex PCR assay. Held by TCRdb, this immuneACCESS table contains in-frame sequences only and omits some clones. Under half of the omission traces to an unresolved V gene where checked; the cause of the rest is unknown. Recorded for this sample are millions of clones; about 94% of them occurred a single time. The ten largest clones capture roughly 1% of the sample. Material for sequencing was naive CD8+ T cells sorted from blood. This sample's cell subset or site label indicates: CD45RA+CCR7+. All receptors come from a man aged 18-30 years in good health.

Of note for this clone: Other DNA sequences in this sample translate to the same CDR3. The chain carries TRBV6-5 and TRBJ1-3; tentatively, D is TRBD1 (6 bases). V was clipped by 4 bases and J by 2 bases, with 9 bases between them. The CDR3 has 14 amino acids. Germline CDR1 reads MNHEY; CDR2 reads SVGAGI. CDR3: CASSFEGAGNTIYF. In DNA, the CDR3 is TGTGCCAGCAGTTTCGAGGGGGCTGGAAACACCATATATTTT.

J is TRBJ1-5 and V is TRBV27; possibly TRBD1 for D (5 bases). The V gene's germline CDR1 is MNHEY and CDR2 SMNVEV (reference sequence). The CDR3 has 16 residues. The V gene lost 5 bases and the J gene lost 2 bases, with 16 bases spanning the gap. This CDR3 is CASSLGAARGNQPQHF. In nucleotides, the CDR3 is TGTGCCAGCAGTCTCGGGGCCGCTCGGGGCAATCAGCCCCAGCATTTT.

In its sample, this clone was seen once. The chain links TRBV7-9 to TRBJ2-1, with 9 bases identical to TRBD2. This CDR3 contains 14 residues. V lost 1 base and J lost 9; bases outside the gene matches: 4. CDR1 SEHNR and CDR2 FQNEAQ come from the germline V gene (reference sequence). CDR3 region: CASSLVAGESEQFF. CDR3 bases: TGTGCCAGCAGCTTAGTAGCGGGAGAAAGTGAGCAGTTCTTC. Complete variable domain (other parts from reference TRBV7-9 and TRBJ2-1): DTGVSQNPRHKITKRGQNVTFRCDPISEHNRLYWYRQTLGQGPEFLTYFQNEAQLEKSRLLSDRFSAERPKGSFSTLEIQRTEQGDSAMYLCASSLVAGESEQFFGPGTRLTVL.

The chain joins TRBV21-1 to TRBJ1-1. TRBV21-1 constitutes a pseudogene. The CDR3 totals 12 residues. As DNA, the CDR3 is TGTGCCATCACTAGGGGCGCATCTAAAGCTTTCTTT. Residues: CAITRGASKAFF.

The table lists this clone with a few counts. The chain links TRBV30 to TRBJ1-6; D not resolved. CDR3 size: 11 residues. CDR1 is GTSNPN, CDR2 SVGIG, per germline (reference sequence). V was cut by 1 base and J by 14 bases, with 9 bases left in between. The CDR3 DNA reads TGTGCCTGGAGTGGGGGAGGGACCCTCCACTTT. Encoded protein: CAWSGGGTLHF.

The chain is built from TRBV4-3 and TRBJ1-1; 7 bases align to TRBD1. The germline gives CDR1 LGHNA, CDR2 YSLEER. Unmatched junction bases numbered 9, after V lost 1 base and J lost 4 bases. There are 16 residues in the CDR3. The CDR3: CASSQVIDRAGTEAFF. The CDR3 coding sequence is TGCGCCAGCAGCCAAGTTATCGACAGGGCGGGCACTGAAGCTTTCTTT.

Comment on this clone: The sample contains more than one DNA sequence encoding this CDR3. The V call is TRBV29-1, the J call TRBJ2-7; possibly TRBD2 for D (5 bases). V was cut by 6 bases and J by 2 bases, with 8 bases left in between. Germline V gives CDR1 SQVTM, CDR2 ANQGSEA. The CDR3 loop spans 11 amino acids. The DNA of the CDR3 is TGCAGCGTGGGAGACCCCTACGAGCAGTACTTC. Its translation: CSVGDPYEQYF.

The chain combines TRBV30 with TRBJ1-2; a weak D match, TRBD1 (5 bases). Germline V gene lookup returns CDR1 GTSNPN and CDR2 SVGIG (reference sequence). The CDR3 is made up of 14 amino acids. The V and J ends lost 2 bases and 4 bases respectively, with 14 bases between them. The CDR3 DNA sequence: TGTGCCTGGAGTTACGCAGGGCTCTCCTATGGCTACACCTTC. Residues: CAWSYAGLSYGYTF.

On this clone: Other DNA sequences in this specimen translate into the identical CDR3. V usage is TRBV13 and J usage is TRBJ1-1; no reliable D call. V gave up 1 base and J gave up 2 bases, with 5 bases separating them. There are 13 residues in the CDR3. In germline, CDR1 is PRHDT, CDR2 FYEKMQ (reference sequence). CDR3 sequence reads: CASSLELNTEAFF. For the CDR3, the DNA is TGTGCCAGCAGCTTAGAACTAAACACTGAAGCTTTCTTT.

V and J are TRBV5-6 and TRBJ2-2; 11 bases fit TRBD2. Germline CDR1 reads SGHDT; CDR2 reads YYEEEE. J lost 7 bases, V lost 3 bases, and 11 bases had no gene match. The CDR3 consists of 17 residues. CDR3 in DNA: TGTGCCAGCAGCTCACTAGCGGGAGTTAGTATTCTCGGGGAGCTGTTTTTT. Translating gives CASSSLAGVSILGELFF. The variable domain in full, with the rest retrieved from reference TRBV5-6 and TRBJ2-2, is DAGVTQSPTHLIKTRGQQVTLRCSPKSGHDTVSWYQQALGQGPQFIFQYYEEEERQRGNFPDRFSGHQFPNYSSELNVNALLLGDSALYLCASSSLAGVSILGELFFGEGSRLTVL.

The chain joins TRBV7-2 to TRBJ2-3; D gene ambiguous. Between the trimmed V and J ends, which lost 5 bases and 0 bases, there was a span of 12 bases. Germline V gene sequence: CDR1 SGHTA, CDR2 FQGNSA. This CDR3 spans 15 amino acids. CDR3 sequence (DNA): TGTGCCAGCAGCCCCACGACTGCTAGCACAGATACGCAGTATTTT. It translates to CASSPTTASTDTQYF. The full variable domain, with the rest looked up from reference TRBV7-2 and TRBJ2-3, is GAGVSQSPSNKVTEKGKDVELRCDPISGHTALYWYRQSLGQGLEFLIYFQGNSAPDKSGLPSDRFSAERTGGSVSTLTIQRTQQEDSAVYLCASSPTTASTDTQYFGPGTRLTVL.

The rearrangement links TRBV5-4 to TRBJ2-5, with D possibly TRBD1 on 6 matching bases. Looked up from germline, CDR1 is SGHNT and CDR2 is YYREEE (reference sequence). V lost 1 base to trimming and J lost 5 bases, with 15 bases between them. This CDR3 contains 15 residues. The CDR3 protein is CASSLRGQGRETQYF. Here the CDR3 DNA reads TGTGCCAGCAGCTTGAGAGGGCAGGGGCGGGAGACCCAGTACTTC.

As DNA, the CDR3 is TGTGCCAGCAGCCACATAGGTTGGGACATCCGATATCAGCCCCAGCATTTT. Translating it yields CASSHIGWDIRYQPQHF. The rearrangement uses TRBV7-6 and TRBJ1-5, with a possible D match to TRBD1 (6 bases). The CDR3 runs to 17 residues. Germline values: CDR1 SGHVS, CDR2 FNYEAQ. The V end lost 5 bases, the J end lost 5 bases, and 22 bases lay between the germline ends. Using reference TRBV7-6 and TRBJ1-5 for the parts outside the CDR3, the full variable domain is GAGVSQSPRYKVTKRGQDVALRCDPISGHVSLYWYRQALGQGPEFLTYFNYEAQQDKSGLPNDRFSAERPEGSISTLTIQRTEQRDSAMYRCASSHIGWDIRYQPQHFGDGTRLSIL.

This chain joins TRBV29-1 and TRBJ1-4; weak D call: TRBD1 (6 bases). This CDR3 contains 15 residues. With 4 bases removed from V and 6 bases from J, the gap between germline ends came to 18 bases. Per germline, CDR1 SQVTM and CDR2 ANQGSEA. The CDR3 DNA reads TGCAGCGTTGCCCGACTCGACAGGCTTGATGAAAAACTGTTTTTT. This sequence encodes CSVARLDRLDEKLFF. The full variable domain, completed using reference TRBV29-1 and TRBJ1-4, is SAVISQKPSRDICQRGTSLTIQCQVDSQVTMMFWYRQQPGQSLTLIATANQGSEATYESGFVIDKFPISRPNLTFSTLTVSNMSPEDSSIYLCSVARLDRLDEKLFFGSGTQLSVL.

This chain links TRBV2 with TRBJ2-7; 8 bases map to TRBD1. The V gene's germline CDR1 is SNHLY and CDR2 FYNNEI. This CDR3 comprises 15 residues. V trimming: 6 bases; J trimming: 0 bases; junction bases outside the gene matches: 7. CDR3 in amino acids: CASRTGTGPSYEQYF. In DNA form, the CDR3 reads TGTGCCAGCAGAACCGGGACAGGTCCCTCCTACGAGCAGTACTTC. Together with reference TRBV2 and TRBJ2-7, the CDR3 gives the full variable domain: EPEVTQTPSHQVTQMGQEVILRCVPISNHLYFYWYRQILGQKVEFLVSFYNNEISEKSEIFDDQFSVERPDGSNFTLKIRSTKLEDSAMYFCASRTGTGPSYEQYFGPGTRLTVT.

In this sample, this clone turned up once. J is TRBJ2-1 and V is TRBV19, with D perhaps TRBD2 (6 bases). The length of the CDR3 is 15 residues. Germline assignment: CDR1 LNHDA and CDR2 SQIVND (reference sequence). The V end was cut by 3 bases, the J end by 2 bases, with 11 bases between. The CDR3 region is CASSMGGPAYNEQFF. The CDR3 DNA follows: TGTGCCAGTAGTATGGGGGGACCTGCCTACAATGAGCAGTTCTTC.

The chain uses TRBV7-9 and TRBJ2-2; D gene unclear. V lost 2 bases and J 6 bases, leaving 10 bases between the germline ends. CDR3 size: 14 residues. Germline-derived CDR1 and CDR2 are SEHNR and FQNEAQ (reference sequence). This chain's CDR3 is CASSLPWSPGELFF. DNA of the CDR3: TGTGCCAGCAGCTTACCTTGGTCTCCCGGGGAGCTGTTTTTT.

The V gene is TRBV30, the J gene TRBJ1-4; D is perhaps TRBD1 (5 bases). V was clipped by 0 bases and J by 0 bases, with 14 bases between them. The CDR3 is 17 amino acids. Germline V gene data show CDR1 as GTSNPN and CDR2 as SVGIG (reference sequence). CDR3 amino acids: CAWSVGTGVPTNEKLFF. The DNA of the CDR3 is TGTGCCTGGAGTGTTGGTACGGGGGTTCCAACTAATGAAAAACTGTTTTTT.

J is TRBJ2-7 and V is TRBV2; a possible D gene is TRBD2 (6 bases). V lost 5 bases, J lost 3 bases, and 14 bases lay in between. Germline CDR1 reads SNHLY; CDR2 reads FYNNEI. The CDR3 covers 14 residues. Here the CDR3 reads CASSLLGGNYEQYF. The DNA of the CDR3 is TGTGCCAGCAGTCTTTTGGGAGGCAACTACGAGCAGTACTTC.

The chain employs TRBV19 and TRBJ2-7, with D uncertain. Per the germline V gene, CDR1 is LNHDA and CDR2 is SQIVND (reference sequence). Between the trimmed V and J ends, which lost 0 bases and 5 bases, there was a span of 8 bases. The length of the CDR3 is 13 residues. CDR3 sequence (DNA): TGTGCCAGTAGTATAGAGGGCTTGAACGAGCAGTACTTC. This translates into CASSIEGLNEQYF. Looking up the rest from reference TRBV19 and TRBJ2-7 gives the full variable domain: DGGITQSPKYLFRKEGQNVTLSCEQNLNHDAMYWYRQDPGQGLRLIYYSQIVNDFQKGDIAEGYSVSREKKESFPLTVTSAQKNPTAFYLCASSIEGLNEQYFGPGTRLTVT.

This clone came up once. Other nucleotide sequences in the sample specify the same CDR3. The chain combines TRBV7-9 with TRBJ2-1, with D possibly matching TRBD2 (5 bases). The CDR3 totals 15 residues. CDR1 and CDR2 (germline): SEHNR, FQNEAQ (reference sequence). Trimming removed 5 bases from V and 0 bases from J, with 11 bases in between. CDR3 protein: CASSPRTGSYNEQFF. The DNA of the CDR3 is TGTGCCAGCAGCCCTAGGACTGGCTCCTACAATGAGCAGTTCTTC.

This chain uses TRBV28 with TRBJ2-3; 11 bases line up with TRBD2. After removal of 5 bases from V and 2 bases from J, the junction contained 6 bases not matched to a gene. Germline loops: CDR1 MDHEN, CDR2 SYDVKM. The CDR3 runs 16 residues. CDR3 loop: CASSTTSGAPTDTQYF. In DNA, the CDR3 is TGTGCCAGCAGTACGACTAGCGGGGCCCCCACAGATACGCAGTATTTT.